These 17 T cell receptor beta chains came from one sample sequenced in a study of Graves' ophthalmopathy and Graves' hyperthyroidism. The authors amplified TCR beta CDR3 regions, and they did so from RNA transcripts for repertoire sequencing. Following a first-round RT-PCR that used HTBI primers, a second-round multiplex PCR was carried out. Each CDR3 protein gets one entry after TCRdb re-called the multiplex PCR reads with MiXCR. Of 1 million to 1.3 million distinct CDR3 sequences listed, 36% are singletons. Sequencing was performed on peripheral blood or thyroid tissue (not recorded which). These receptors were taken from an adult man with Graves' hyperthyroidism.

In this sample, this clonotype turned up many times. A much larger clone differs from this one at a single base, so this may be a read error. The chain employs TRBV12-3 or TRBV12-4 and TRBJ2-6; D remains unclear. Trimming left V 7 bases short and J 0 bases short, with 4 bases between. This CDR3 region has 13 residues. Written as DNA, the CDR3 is TGTGCCAGCAAAAACTCTGGGGCCAACGTCCTGACTTTC. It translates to CASKNSGANVLTF.

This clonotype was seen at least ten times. The CDR3, as DNA: TGTGCCACTCAACCAGGGGGCGCGGGTTCACCCCTCCACTTT. Amino acid sequence: CATQPGGAGSPLHF. The V call is TRBV19, the J call TRBJ1-6; TRBD1 matches at 8 bases. The CDR3 spans 14 residues. Germline V gives CDR1 LNHDA, CDR2 SQIVND (reference sequence). The ends lost 10 bases at V and 9 bases at J; junction bases unmatched: 11. Combining the CDR3 with reference TRBV19 and TRBJ1-6 gives the whole variable domain DGGITQSPKYLFRKEGQNVTLSCEQNLNHDAMYWYRQDPGQGLRLIYYSQIVNDFQKGDIAEGYSVSREKKESFPLTVTSAQKNPTAFYLCATQPGGAGSPLHFGNGTRLTVT.

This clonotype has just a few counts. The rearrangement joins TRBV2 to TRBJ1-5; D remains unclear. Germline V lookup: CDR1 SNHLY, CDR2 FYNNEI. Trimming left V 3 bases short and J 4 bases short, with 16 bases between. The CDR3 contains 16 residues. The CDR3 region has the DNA TGTGCCAGCAGTGAGGACCCGCCTCCGGGTAATCAGCCCCAGCATTTT. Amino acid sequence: CASSEDPPPGNQPQHF.

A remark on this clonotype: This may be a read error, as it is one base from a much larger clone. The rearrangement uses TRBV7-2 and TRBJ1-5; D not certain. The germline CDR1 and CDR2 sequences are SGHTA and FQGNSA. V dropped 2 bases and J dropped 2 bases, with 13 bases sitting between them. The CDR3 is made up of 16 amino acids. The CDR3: CASSLMAVKGNQPQHF. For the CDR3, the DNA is TGTGCCAGCAGCTTAATGGCAGTAAAAGGCAATCAGCCCCAGCATTTT.

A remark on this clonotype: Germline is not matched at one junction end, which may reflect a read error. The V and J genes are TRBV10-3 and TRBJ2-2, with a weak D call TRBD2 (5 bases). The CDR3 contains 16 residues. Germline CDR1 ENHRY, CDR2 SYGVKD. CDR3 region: CAISELRLADTGELFF. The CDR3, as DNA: TGTGCCATCAGTGAGCTAAGGCTAGCAGACACCGGGGAGCTGTTTTTC.

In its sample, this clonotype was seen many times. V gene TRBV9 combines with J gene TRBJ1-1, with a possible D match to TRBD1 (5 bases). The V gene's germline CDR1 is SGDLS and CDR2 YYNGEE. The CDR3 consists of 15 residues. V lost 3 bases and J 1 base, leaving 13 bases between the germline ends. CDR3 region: CASSAQGSWNTEAFF. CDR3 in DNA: TGTGCCAGCAGCGCCCAGGGCTCCTGGAACACTGAAGCTTTCTTT.

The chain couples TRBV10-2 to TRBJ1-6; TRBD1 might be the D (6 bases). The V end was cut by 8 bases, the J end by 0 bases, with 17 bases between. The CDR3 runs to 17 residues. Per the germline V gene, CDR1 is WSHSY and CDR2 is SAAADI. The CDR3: CASLEGGYVSYNSPLHF. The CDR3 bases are TGCGCCAGCTTAGAGGGGGGTTACGTCTCCTATAATTCACCCCTCCACTTT.

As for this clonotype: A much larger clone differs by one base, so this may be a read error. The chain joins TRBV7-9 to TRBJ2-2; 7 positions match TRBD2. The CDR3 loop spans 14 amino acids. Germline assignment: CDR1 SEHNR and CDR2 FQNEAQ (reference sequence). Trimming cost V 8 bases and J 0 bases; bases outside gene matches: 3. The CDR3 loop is CASVGLTNTGELFF. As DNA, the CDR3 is TGTGCCAGCGTGGGACTAACGAACACCGGGGAGCTGTTTTTT. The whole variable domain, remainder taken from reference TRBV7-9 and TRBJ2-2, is DTGVSQNPRHKITKRGQNVTFRCDPISEHNRLYWYRQTLGQGPEFLTYFQNEAQLEKSRLLSDRFSAERPKGSFSTLEIQRTEQGDSAMYLCASVGLTNTGELFFGEGSRLTVL.

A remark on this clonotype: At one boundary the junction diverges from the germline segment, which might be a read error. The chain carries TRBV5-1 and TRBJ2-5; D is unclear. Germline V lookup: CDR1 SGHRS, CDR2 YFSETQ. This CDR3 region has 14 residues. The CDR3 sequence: CTSSLVGRTETQYF. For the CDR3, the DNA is TGCACCAGCAGCTTGGTTGGACGTACGGAGACCCAGTACTTC.

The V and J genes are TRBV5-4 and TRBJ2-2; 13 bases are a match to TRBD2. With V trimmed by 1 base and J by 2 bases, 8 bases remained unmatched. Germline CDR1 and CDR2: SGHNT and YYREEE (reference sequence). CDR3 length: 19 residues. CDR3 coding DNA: TGTGCCAGCAGCTTGTCGGTACTAGCGGGGGGGTTAAACACCGGGGAGCTGTTTTTT. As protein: CASSLSVLAGGLNTGELFF.

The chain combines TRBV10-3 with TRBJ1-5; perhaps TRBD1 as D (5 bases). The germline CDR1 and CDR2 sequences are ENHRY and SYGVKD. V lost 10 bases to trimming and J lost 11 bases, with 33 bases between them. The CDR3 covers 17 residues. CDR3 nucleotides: TGTGCCAGCAGCTCGGGACTAGCGGGAGGTCGAGGGGAGACCCAGCATTTT. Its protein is CASSSGLAGGRGETQHF.

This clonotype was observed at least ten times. The CDR3 is CASSQGTGVFNEKLFF. As DNA, the CDR3 is TGCGCCAGCAGCCAGGGGACAGGGGTGTTTAATGAAAAACTGTTTTTT. The chain recombines TRBV4-3 with TRBJ1-4, with TRBD1 matching over 10 bases. Germline assignment: CDR1 LGHNA and CDR2 YSLEER. The CDR3 has 16 residues. The V segment lost 3 bases and the J segment 4 bases; nucleotides outside the gene matches: 5.

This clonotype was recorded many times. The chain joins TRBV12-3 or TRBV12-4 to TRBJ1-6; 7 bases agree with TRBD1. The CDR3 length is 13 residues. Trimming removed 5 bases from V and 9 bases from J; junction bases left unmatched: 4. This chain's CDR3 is CASSLTGVSPLHF. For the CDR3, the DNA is TGTGCCAGCAGTCTCACAGGGGTTTCACCCCTCCACTTT.

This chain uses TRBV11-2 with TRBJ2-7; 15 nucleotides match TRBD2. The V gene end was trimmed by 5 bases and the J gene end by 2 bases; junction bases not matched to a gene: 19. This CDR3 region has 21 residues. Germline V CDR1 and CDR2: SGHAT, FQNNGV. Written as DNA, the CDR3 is TGTGCCAGCAGCCAATCCCTGTTCGGACTAGCGGGAGGGATTGGCGCCTACGAGCAGTACTTC. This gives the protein CASSQSLFGLAGGIGAYEQYF.

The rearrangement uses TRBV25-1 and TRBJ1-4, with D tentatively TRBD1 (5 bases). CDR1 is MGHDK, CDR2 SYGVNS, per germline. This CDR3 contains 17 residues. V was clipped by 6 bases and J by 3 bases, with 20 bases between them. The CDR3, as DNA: TGTGCCAGCAGCTTATTCGACACCGGGGGAGCTAATGAAAAACTGTTTTTT. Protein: CASSLFDTGGANEKLFF.

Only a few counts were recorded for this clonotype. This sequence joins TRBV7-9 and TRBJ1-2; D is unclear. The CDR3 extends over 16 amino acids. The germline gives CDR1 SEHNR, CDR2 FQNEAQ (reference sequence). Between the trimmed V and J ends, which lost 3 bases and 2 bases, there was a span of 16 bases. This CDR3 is CASSLAGTTWNYGYTF. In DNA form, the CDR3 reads TGTGCCAGCAGCTTGGCCGGTACAACCTGGAACTATGGCTACACCTTC.

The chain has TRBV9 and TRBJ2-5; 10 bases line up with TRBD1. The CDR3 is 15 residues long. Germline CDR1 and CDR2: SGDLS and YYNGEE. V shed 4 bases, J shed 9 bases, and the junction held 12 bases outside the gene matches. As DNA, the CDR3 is TGTGCCAGCAGCCCGGTCGGACAGGGGGTCCGGGCCCAGTACTTC. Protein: CASSPVGQGVRAQYF.